This is a list of T cell receptor beta chains from one sample in a study of blood T cell repertoires in COVID-19. TCRdb's table, derived via immunoSEQ multiplex PCR, lists solely in-frame clones and lacks some. This table has tens of thousands of clones, about 70% appearing once. Sequenced: peripheral blood. The source of these receptors is a woman between 70 and 85 years old with acute or convalescent COVID-19. Both conserved end residues are part of each CDR3. Fields, in order: J gene, D gene, clone size, V gene, CDR3 protein, CDR3 DNA. D genes are given only for firm matches. The size entry is marked missing in some rows and otherwise reads once, few, many or a size class.

j_gene: TRBJ2-5; d_gene: TRBD2; abundance: .; v_gene: TRBV7-2; CDR3aa: CASSYTSGGAQETQYF; CDR3nt: TGTGCCAGCAGCTATACTAGCGGGGGGGCCCAAGAGACCCAGTACTTC
j_gene: TRBJ2-2; d_gene: TRBD1; abundance: .; v_gene: TRBV19; CDR3aa: CASSTGTVTGELFF; CDR3nt: TGTGCCAGTAGTACCGGGACAGTCACCGGGGAGCTGTTTTTT
j_gene: TRBJ2-1; d_gene: TRBD1; abundance: .; v_gene: TRBV13; CDR3aa: CASSRDRGSSSYNEQFF; CDR3nt: TGTGCCAGCAGCCGGGACAGGGGATCGAGCTCCTACAATGAGCAGTTCTTC
j_gene: TRBJ2-1; d_gene: TRBD1; abundance: .; v_gene: TRBV10-3; CDR3aa: CAISEQDRSSYNEQFF; CDR3nt: TGTGCCATCAGCGAACAGGACAGGAGCTCCTACAATGAGCAGTTCTTC
j_gene: TRBJ2-2; d_gene: TRBD1; abundance: .; v_gene: TRBV11-2; CDR3aa: CASSLRTGAGELFF; CDR3nt: TGTGCCAGCAGCTTGAGGACAGGGGCCGGGGAGCTGTTTTTT
j_gene: TRBJ1-3; d_gene: .; abundance: .; v_gene: TRBV4-2; CDR3aa: CASSQLWTSIGNTIYF; CDR3nt: TGTGCCAGCAGCCAACTATGGACTTCAATCGGAAACACCATATATTTT
j_gene: TRBJ2-7; d_gene: TRBD2; abundance: .; v_gene: TRBV10-3; CDR3aa: CAISSIAGVGYEQYF; CDR3nt: TGTGCCATCAGTAGCATAGCGGGGGTAGGGTACGAGCAGTACTTC
j_gene: TRBJ2-7; d_gene: .; abundance: .; v_gene: TRBV5-6; CDR3aa: CASSLDGGSGYEQYF; CDR3nt: TGTGCCAGCAGCTTGGATGGCGGGTCGGGCTACGAGCAGTACTTC
j_gene: TRBJ2-1; d_gene: .; abundance: once; v_gene: TRBV19; CDR3aa: CASKYGFSGNEQFF; CDR3nt: TGTGCCAGTAAATACGGGTTTAGTGGCAATGAGCAGTTCTTC
j_gene: TRBJ2-2; d_gene: .; abundance: .; v_gene: TRBV7-6; CDR3aa: CASSRTPSGAATGELFF; CDR3nt: TGTGCCAGCAGCCGTACCCCATCAGGGGCTGCCACCGGGGAGCTGTTTTTT
j_gene: TRBJ2-1; d_gene: .; abundance: .; v_gene: TRBV27; CDR3aa: CASSLEGRAPYNEQFF; CDR3nt: TGTGCCAGCAGTTTGGAGGGGCGGGCACCTTACAATGAGCAGTTCTTC
j_gene: TRBJ1-2; d_gene: TRBD1; abundance: few; v_gene: TRBV11-2; CDR3aa: CASSLQGANGYTF; CDR3nt: TGTGCCAGCAGCTTACAGGGGGCGAATGGCTACACCTTC
j_gene: TRBJ2-2; d_gene: .; abundance: .; v_gene: TRBV3-1/TRBV3-2; CDR3aa: CASSQVGGGTGELFF; CDR3nt: TGTGCCAGCAGCCAGGTTGGGGGCGGCACCGGGGAGCTGTTTTTT
j_gene: TRBJ2-7; d_gene: .; abundance: .; v_gene: TRBV10-1; CDR3aa: CASSESGGLPRYMPYEQYF; CDR3nt: TGCGCCAGCAGTGAGTCTGGGGGACTTCCCCGTTACATGCCCTACGAGCAGTACTTC
j_gene: TRBJ2-7; d_gene: .; abundance: .; v_gene: TRBV2; CDR3aa: CASSVSGSSYEQYF; CDR3nt: TGTGCCAGCAGTGTTAGCGGCAGCTCCTACGAGCAGTACTTC
j_gene: TRBJ2-5; d_gene: TRBD1; abundance: .; v_gene: TRBV5-1; CDR3aa: CASSDRPGQQETQYF; CDR3nt: TGCGCCAGCAGCGATCGTCCGGGACAGCAAGAGACCCAGTACTTC
j_gene: TRBJ2-3; d_gene: TRBD2; abundance: .; v_gene: TRBV2; CDR3aa: CASRTGGRPNTDTQYF; CDR3nt: TGTGCCAGCAGGACGGGGGGGCGGCCCAACACAGATACGCAGTATTTT
j_gene: TRBJ1-2; d_gene: TRBD1; abundance: few; v_gene: TRBV7-9; CDR3aa: CASSWTGVFNGYTF; CDR3nt: TGTGCCAGCAGCTGGACAGGGGTGTTCAATGGCTACACCTTC
j_gene: TRBJ2-1; d_gene: TRBD1; abundance: .; v_gene: TRBV19; CDR3aa: CASSVDRDREQFF; CDR3nt: TGTGCCAGTAGTGTGGACAGGGATAGGGAGCAGTTCTTC
j_gene: TRBJ2-1; d_gene: TRBD2; abundance: few; v_gene: TRBV15; CDR3aa: CATSRGARGLADQHNEQFF; CDR3nt: TGTGCCACCAGCAGGGGAGCCCGGGGACTAGCGGATCAGCACAATGAGCAGTTCTTC
j_gene: TRBJ2-1; d_gene: TRBD2; abundance: .; v_gene: TRBV7-2; CDR3aa: CASSLAAGLAGEEQFF; CDR3nt: TGTGCCAGCAGCTTAGCGGCGGGACTAGCGGGAGAGGAGCAGTTCTTC
j_gene: TRBJ2-3; d_gene: .; abundance: .; v_gene: TRBV19; CDR3aa: CASSIAAGPTDTQYF; CDR3nt: TGTGCCAGTAGTATAGCGGCAGGGCCCACAGATACGCAGTATTTT
j_gene: TRBJ2-1; d_gene: TRBD1; abundance: .; v_gene: TRBV6-5; CDR3aa: CASSSQGADKQFF; CDR3nt: TGTGCCAGCAGTTCGCAGGGGGCTGATAAGCAGTTCTTC